What follows describes a single T cell receptor (beta chain). No antigen is known for it. No base qualities exist here, and no much larger clone lies one base off it. V and J are truncated by 5 bases and 3 bases respectively, leaving an intervening sequence of 13 bases. The CDR1 and CDR2 encoded by the germline V gene (reference sequence) are SEHNR and FQNEAQ. There are 14 amino acids in the CDR3, from cysteine to phenylalanine inclusive. Of the read, only the CDR3 DNA is kept; its 42 bases are in frame from base 1. Each donor gave one peripheral blood draw, averaging approximately 110 mL, which was collected into heparinised tubes. Using a panel that included CD45RO, CCR7, CD25, CD127, CD95 and CD27, naive, central memory, regulatory and stem cell-like memory CD4+ T cells were sorted on a BD FACSAria II. Purity was above 98% for every sorted population. PBMCs were isolated right away by Lymphoprep density gradient centrifugation and were stained directly, without culture. So that batch effects would be minimized, each experiment stained and sorted samples in pairs, pairing one healthy donor with one patient.

This entry is derived from a study of beta chain features in type 1 diabetes (dated 2018 in TCRdb). Study-wide context: No differences in mean age, gender distribution, total cell number or subset yield were found between patients and healthy donors. A total of 107,917,701 sorted cells were examined across all samples, and the number of cells per subset was strongly correlated with RNA yield. The study compared TCRB repertoires of sorted circulating CD4+ T cell subsets between recently diagnosed type 1 diabetes patients and matched healthy donors. Regulatory and stem cell-like memory subsets were isolated from only 8 patients and roughly 8 healthy donors, whereas naive and central memory subsets came from all 28 donors.

The High Capacity cDNA Reverse Transcription Kit was used to reverse transcribe all of the isolated RNA, meaning that expressed TCRB transcripts were what got sequenced. Naive, central memory and regulatory T cell samples underwent deep immunoSEQ sequencing, averaging about 3.57 million total reads per sample. Sorted cells were lysed in RLT buffer and RNA was extracted with DNase-treated RNeasy Micro or Mini kits, depending on cell number. Each cell subset was processed on its own to prevent cross-contamination, while patient and healthy donor samples were processed together. TCRB sequences were amplified from cDNA with the immunoSEQ multiplex PCR, producing 87-bp fragments spanning the CDR3 region. Amplicons were sequenced on the Illumina HiSeq platform. On the study's bioinformatics: PCR bias was computationally corrected using synthetic template baselines, reads within Hamming distance 2 were collapsed, and singletons that could not be merged were discarded. Reads were aligned against IMGT to assign V, D and J genes, CDR3 length and insertions or deletions at six rearrangement sites. Within each subset, clonotype counts were normalized to sorted cell number, and only after that were true diversity and Gini coefficients computed with the tcR R package. Repertoire sharing was quantified using the overlap coefficient calculated on TCRB nucleotide sequences. Out-of-frame TCRB sequences from naive cells were analyzed as a proxy for the pre-selection repertoire. The clones in this table, taken by TCRdb from immuneACCESS, are in-frame only. Not every clone is retained; where verified, under half of the shortfall comes from an unresolved V gene, and the cause of the rest is unknown. The DNA was the basis for D and trimming; V, J and clone size are from that table. This sample is represented by around 250,000 clones; about 24% of them were singletons. The ten top clones hold approximately 0.011% of the sample.

Overall study results and their limits: Because small numbers of individuals were included in the HLA sub-analyses, any influence of HLA type on TCRB rearrangement was left unresolved. Type 1 diabetes patients showed a moderate but significant shortening of TCRB CDR3 length in all four CD4+ subsets. Fewer insertions and more nucleotide deletions at VDJ recombination sites were observed in patients with type 1 diabetes, implying thymic rearrangement abnormalities. Shorter templates might have been favored by PCR, but patient and control samples were amplified and corrected together, so both groups would have been affected equally by any skew. Naive, central memory and regulatory TCRB repertoires appeared more similar among patients than among healthy donors. Because cDNA was sequenced instead of genomic DNA, highly expressing activated cells could be over-represented, though the groups showed no difference in activation or CD3 levels.

Sequencing was carried out using naive CD4+ T cells from blood. The cell subset or site label for this specimen denotes: true naive CD4+ T cells. This receptor was obtained from a woman in her 30s with type 1 diabetes. The sequence joins TRBV7-9 to TRBJ1-1, with the D segment identity uncertain. The sequenced DNA: TGTGCCAGCAGCCCTCAGGCGGAGGACACTGAAGCTTTCTTT. It translates to CASSPQAEDTEAFF. The reference TRBV7-9 and TRBJ1-1 proteins fill in what lies around the CDR3, so the full variable domain reads DTGVSQNPRHKITKRGQNVTFRCDPISEHNRLYWYRQTLGQGPEFLTYFQNEAQLEKSRLLSDRFSAERPKGSFSTLEIQRTEQGDSAMYLCASSPQAEDTEAFFGQGTRLTVV.